The source of this T cell receptor beta chain is a study of follicular helper T cells after annual influenza vaccination. The overall study: Blood was drawn on days 0, 7 and 28 after vaccination. Regarding the study as a whole: Each annual vaccination recalled recurring oligoclonal ICOS+CD38+ cTfh clonotypes. Day 7 ICOS+CD38+ clones were most often found later in ICOS-CD38- cTfh cells.

As to time point: 2015-2016 season, pre-vaccination. ICOS+CD38+ and ICOS-CD38- fractions were sorted from non-naive CD4+CXCR5+PD-1+ cells. V lost 3 bases to trimming and J lost 9 bases, with 9 bases between them. This CDR3 is 12 amino acids long. Per the germline V gene, CDR1 is SGHTA and CDR2 is FQGTGA. This clone was counted a few times. No antigen is known for it. Sequencing was performed with immunoSEQ multiplex PCR; in TCRdb, only in-frame clones are kept and a portion is missing. Of 700 to 800 clones in the sample, 80% to 90% are singletons; the top ten hold about 2.2%. The clonotype originates from an adult who received the influenza vaccine. The genes are TRBV7-3 and TRBJ2-1; tentatively, D is TRBD2 (5 bases). This specimen consisted of CXCR5+ CD38- circulating T follicular helper cells from blood, obtained on the day of influenza vaccination. Subset meaning: circulating Tfh, non-naive CD4+CXCR5+PD-1+ (ICOS+CD38+ or ICOS-CD38-). The CDR3 spells CASSLGEGEQFF. The CDR3 DNA sequence: TGTGCCAGCAGCTTGGGCGAGGGTGAGCAGTTCTTC.